The rows below give T cell receptor beta chains drawn from one sample of a study of response to subunit inactivated influenza vaccine. Each CDR3 protein gets one entry after TCRdb re-called the RT-PCR reads with MiXCR. The sample shows some 850,000 distinct CDR3 sequences, under 20% of them seen only once. Sequenced material: PBMCs from blood, taken less than 6 days after vaccination. All receptors derive from a man aged 50 or older who received an inactivated influenza vaccine. Each CDR3 is given with its conserved first and last residue. Fields, in order: CDR3 protein, CDR3 DNA, D gene, V gene, J gene, clone size. A D gene is named only where the DNA matches it firmly. Part of the rows lack a size; the others show once, few, many or a class for expanded clones.

CASTLGTPTTEAFF,TGTGCCAGCACCCTCGGGACTCCAACCACTGAAGCTTTCTTT,NA,TRBV5-6,TRBJ1-1,few
CASSRTRDEQFF,TGTGCCAGCTCACGGACTAGGGATGAGCAGTTCTTC,TRBD2,TRBV18,TRBJ2-1,many
CSARDPQGNTEAFF,TGCAGTGCTAGAGACCCCCAAGGAAACACTGAAGCTTTCTTT,NA,TRBV20-1,TRBJ1-1,NA
CASSKLEGRHEKLFF,TGTGCCAGCAGCAAGCTGGAGGGGCGACATGAAAAACTGTTTTTT,NA,TRBV7-8,TRBJ1-4,few
CSARESSRYEQYF,TGCAGTGCTAGAGAAAGTAGTCGGTACGAGCAGTACTTC,NA,TRBV20-1,TRBJ2-7,NA
CASSPGTGANQPQHF,TGTGCCAGCAGTCCCGGGACAGGAGCAAATCAGCCCCAGCATTTT,TRBD1,TRBV28,TRBJ1-5,NA
CASSAYTTTNEKLFF,TGTGCCAGCAGCGCCTACACCACAACTAATGAAAAACTGTTTTTT,NA,TRBV7-8,TRBJ1-4,few
CASSAQGADYGYTF,TGTGCCAGCAGTGCACAGGGGGCGGACTATGGCTACACCTTC,TRBD1,TRBV28,TRBJ1-2,NA
CSATGTGDPYGYTF,TGCAGCGCCACCGGGACAGGGGACCCCTATGGCTACACCTTC,TRBD1,TRBV29-1,TRBJ1-2,NA
CASSARQGAEAFF,TGTGCCAGCAGCGCCCGACAGGGGGCTGAAGCTTTCTTT,TRBD1,TRBV7-2,TRBJ1-1,NA
CSANNIGTGQTDTQYF,TGCAGTGCCAACAACATAGGAACAGGACAAACAGATACGCAGTATTTT,NA,TRBV20-1,TRBJ2-3,NA
CSTEGLAGTGELFF,TGCAGTACCGAGGGACTAGCTGGCACCGGGGAGCTGTTTTTT,TRBD2,TRBV20-1,TRBJ2-2,NA
CASSFLAGDEFF,TGTGCCAGCAGTTTCCTAGCGGGAGATGAGTTCTTC,TRBD2,TRBV6-5,TRBJ2-1,many
CASSSPSWGQFF,TGTGCCAGCAGCTCACCCAGCTGGGGGCAGTTCTTC,NA,TRBV6-2/TRBV6-3,TRBJ2-1,few
CASSPERQLAPLHF,TGTGCCAGCAGCCCGGAGCGACAGTTAGCACCCCTCCACTTT,NA,TRBV12-3/TRBV12-4,TRBJ1-6,NA
CASSLVGRNSPLHF,TGTGCCAGCAGTTTAGTAGGCAGAAATTCACCCCTCCACTTT,NA,TRBV7-2,TRBJ1-6,many
CSATLAGDEQFF,TGCAGTGCCACACTAGCGGGAGATGAGCAGTTCTTC,TRBD2,TRBV20-1,TRBJ2-1,NA
CASSLGILAGSRDNEQFF,TGTGCCAGCAGCTTAGGGATACTAGCGGGGTCTCGGGACAATGAGCAGTTCTTC,TRBD2,TRBV11-1,TRBJ2-1,NA
CASSQDRGGPAFF,TGCGCCAGCAGCCAAGATCGCGGGGGACCTGCTTTCTTT,NA,TRBV4-3,TRBJ1-1,once
CASRPIPGQNNEQFF,TGTGCCAGCAGACCGATTCCGGGACAGAACAATGAGCAGTTCTTC,TRBD1,TRBV7-2,TRBJ2-1,few
CASRIGTTRKGEQYF,TGTGCCAGCAGAATCGGGACTACTAGAAAGGGGGAGCAGTACTTC,TRBD2,TRBV6-1,TRBJ2-7,NA
CSASEGADEQFF,TGCAGTGCTAGCGAGGGGGCGGATGAGCAGTTCTTC,TRBD1,TRBV20-1,TRBJ2-1,once
CASSHHSGKSTDTQYF,TGCGCCAGCAGCCACCATAGCGGGAAGAGCACAGATACGCAGTATTTT,TRBD2,TRBV5-1,TRBJ2-3,NA
CASSLATSGGSDTQYF,TGCGCCAGCAGCTTGGCGACTAGCGGGGGCTCAGATACGCAGTATTTT,TRBD2,TRBV5-1,TRBJ2-3,NA
CASSSYGHGGELFF,TGTGCCAGCAGCTCCTACGGACATGGCGGGGAGCTGTTTTTT,NA,TRBV7-9,TRBJ2-2,few
CSARDPGRPQHF,TGCAGTGCTAGAGATCCCGGTCGGCCCCAGCATTTT,NA,TRBV20-1,TRBJ1-5,NA
CASSLGGIKETQYF,TGTGCCAGCAGCTTAGGGGGGATCAAAGAGACCCAGTACTTC,NA,TRBV7-2,TRBJ2-5,NA
CATSRVKTQETQYF,TGTGCCACCAGCAGGGTAAAGACTCAAGAGACCCAGTACTTC,NA,TRBV15,TRBJ2-5,NA
CSVQPGGGFTEAFF,TGCAGCGTTCAACCGGGGGGGGGTTTTACTGAAGCTTTCTTT,NA,TRBV29-1,TRBJ1-1,few
CASSLTRLAAAPTYEQYF,TGTGCCAGCAGTTTAACCCGACTAGCGGCAGCTCCCACCTACGAGCAGTACTTC,TRBD2,TRBV28,TRBJ2-7,NA
CSAQGVRNQPQHF,TGCAGTGCCCAGGGGGTAAGGAATCAGCCCCAGCATTTT,TRBD1,TRBV20-1,TRBJ1-5,many
CATSRDQLSAGELFF,TGTGCCACCAGCAGAGACCAACTAAGCGCCGGGGAGCTGTTTTTT,NA,TRBV15,TRBJ2-2,NA
CASSIHRDLAQYF,TGTGCCAGCAGCATACACAGGGATTTAGCGCAGTATTTT,NA,TRBV5-5,TRBJ2-3,few
CASSDRATFGNTIYF,TGTGCCAGCAGTGACAGGGCAACTTTTGGAAACACCATATATTTT,TRBD1,TRBV12-3/TRBV12-4,TRBJ1-3,few
CASTQLAGVSETQYF,TGTGCCAGCACCCAACTAGCGGGAGTTTCCGAGACCCAGTACTTC,TRBD2,TRBV7-9,TRBJ2-5,once
CASRGDYPGDTQYF,TGTGCCAGCAGGGGGGACTACCCGGGGGATACGCAGTATTTT,TRBD2,TRBV28,TRBJ2-3,NA
CASSFRTGQFQPQHF,TGTGCCAGCAGCTTTAGGACAGGGCAGTTTCAGCCCCAGCATTTT,TRBD1,TRBV5-6,TRBJ1-5,NA
CASSLGDHWGTGAEQYF,TGTGCCAGCAGCTTAGGAGATCACTGGGGGACAGGGGCCGAGCAGTACTTC,TRBD1,TRBV7-9,TRBJ2-7,many
CSALPVAADYGYTF,TGCAGTGCCCTACCAGTAGCCGCGGACTATGGCTACACCTTC,NA,TRBV20-1,TRBJ1-2,once
CASSSVWGIYF,TGTGCCAGCAGCTCGGTATGGGGGATTTACTTC,NA,TRBV7-9,TRBJ2-7,NA
CASSFPGTPDSGNTIYF,TGTGCCAGCAGTTTTCCCGGGACTCCCGACTCTGGAAACACCATATATTTT,NA,TRBV28,TRBJ1-3,NA
CASSPGDSQNIQYF,TGTGCCAGCAGCCCAGGGGACAGCCAAAACATTCAGTACTTC,TRBD1,TRBV9,TRBJ2-4,few
CSARDRDHQLAQYF,TGCAGTGCTAGAGATCGGGACCACCAATTGGCACAGTACTTC,NA,TRBV20-1,TRBJ2-7,many
CASSSGASGGPRTEQFF,TGTGCCAGCAGTTCGGGTGCTAGCGGGGGGCCAAGGACTGAGCAGTTCTTC,TRBD2,TRBV12-3/TRBV12-4,TRBJ2-1,few
CASSSTSGIETQYF,TGCGCCAGCAGCTCGACTAGCGGGATAGAGACCCAGTACTTC,TRBD2,TRBV5-1,TRBJ2-5,NA
CASSLGRLQETQYF,TGTGCCAGCAGCTTAGGACGGCTCCAAGAGACCCAGTACTTC,NA,TRBV7-6,TRBJ2-5,many
CAIGPGLAGSFEQFF,TGTGCCATCGGCCCCGGGCTAGCGGGGTCCTTTGAGCAGTTCTTC,TRBD2,TRBV10-3,TRBJ2-1,NA
CSARGTIRGAEAFF,TGCAGTGCTAGGGGGACTATTAGGGGGGCTGAAGCTTTCTTT,NA,TRBV20-1,TRBJ1-1,few
CASRQGPSGANVLTF,TGCGCCAGCAGACAGGGCCCATCTGGGGCCAACGTCCTGACTTTC,NA,TRBV5-1,TRBJ2-6,few
CATSDPGPGAGELFF,TGTGCCACCAGTGATCCGGGCCCAGGGGCCGGGGAGCTGTTTTTT,NA,TRBV24-1,TRBJ2-2,few
CASSPGVHNEQFF,TGTGCCAGCAGCCCAGGGGTCCACAATGAGCAGTTCTTC,NA,TRBV7-2,TRBJ2-1,few
CASAGSTDTQYF,TGTGCCAGCGCGGGCAGCACAGATACGCAGTATTTT,NA,TRBV6-4,TRBJ2-3,NA
CASSQQPGLAAIDNEQFF,TGTGCCAGCAGCCAACAACCGGGACTAGCGGCAATAGACAATGAGCAGTTCTTC,TRBD2,TRBV7-3,TRBJ2-1,NA
CSARAVLAGAHNEQFF,TGCAGTGCTAGAGCCGTCCTAGCGGGGGCCCACAATGAGCAGTTCTTC,TRBD2,TRBV20-1,TRBJ2-1,NA
CASSSGTSVIGEQFF,TGTGCCAGCAGCTCCGGGACTAGCGTTATCGGTGAGCAGTTCTTC,TRBD2,TRBV7-9,TRBJ2-1,NA